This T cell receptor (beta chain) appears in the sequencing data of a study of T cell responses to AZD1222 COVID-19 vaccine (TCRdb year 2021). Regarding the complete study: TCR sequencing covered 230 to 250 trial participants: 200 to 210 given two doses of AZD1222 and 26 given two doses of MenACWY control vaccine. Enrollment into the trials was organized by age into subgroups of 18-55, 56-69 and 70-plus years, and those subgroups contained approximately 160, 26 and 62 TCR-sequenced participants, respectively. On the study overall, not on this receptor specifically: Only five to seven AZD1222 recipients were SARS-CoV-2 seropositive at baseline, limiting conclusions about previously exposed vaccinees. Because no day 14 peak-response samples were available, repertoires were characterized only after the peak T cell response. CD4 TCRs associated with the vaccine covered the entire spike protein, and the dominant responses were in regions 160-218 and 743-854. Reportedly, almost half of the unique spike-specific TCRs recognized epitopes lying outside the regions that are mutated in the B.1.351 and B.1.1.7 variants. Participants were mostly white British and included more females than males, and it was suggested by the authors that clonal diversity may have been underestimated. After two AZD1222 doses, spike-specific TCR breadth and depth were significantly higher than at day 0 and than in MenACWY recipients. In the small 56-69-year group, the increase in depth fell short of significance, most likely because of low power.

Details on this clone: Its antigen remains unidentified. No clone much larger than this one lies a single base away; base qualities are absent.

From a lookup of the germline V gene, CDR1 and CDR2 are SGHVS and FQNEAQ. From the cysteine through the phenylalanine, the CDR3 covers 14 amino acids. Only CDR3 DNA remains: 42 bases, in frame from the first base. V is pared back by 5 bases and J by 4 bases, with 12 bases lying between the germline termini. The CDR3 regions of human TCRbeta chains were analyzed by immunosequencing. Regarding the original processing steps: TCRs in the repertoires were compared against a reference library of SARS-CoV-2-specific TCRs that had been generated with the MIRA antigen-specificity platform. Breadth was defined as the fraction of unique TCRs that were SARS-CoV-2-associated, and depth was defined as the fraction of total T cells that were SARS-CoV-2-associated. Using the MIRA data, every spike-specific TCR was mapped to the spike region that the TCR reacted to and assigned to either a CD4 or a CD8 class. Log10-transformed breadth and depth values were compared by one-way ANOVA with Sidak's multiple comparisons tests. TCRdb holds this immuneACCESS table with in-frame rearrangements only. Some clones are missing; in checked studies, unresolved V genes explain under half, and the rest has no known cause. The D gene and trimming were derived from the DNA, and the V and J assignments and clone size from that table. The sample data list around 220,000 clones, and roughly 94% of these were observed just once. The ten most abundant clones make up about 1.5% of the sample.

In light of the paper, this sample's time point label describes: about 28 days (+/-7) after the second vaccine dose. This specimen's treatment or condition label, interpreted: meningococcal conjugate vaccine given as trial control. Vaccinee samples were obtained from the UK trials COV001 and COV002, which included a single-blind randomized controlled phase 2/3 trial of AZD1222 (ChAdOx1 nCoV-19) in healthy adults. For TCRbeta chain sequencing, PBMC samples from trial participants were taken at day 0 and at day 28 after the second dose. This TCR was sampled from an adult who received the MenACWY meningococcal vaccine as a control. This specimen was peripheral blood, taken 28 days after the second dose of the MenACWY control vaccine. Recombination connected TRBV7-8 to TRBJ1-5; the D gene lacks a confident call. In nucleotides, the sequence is TGTGCCAGCAGCCCCCGTCTGGGGAATCAGCCCCAGCATTTT. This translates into CASSPRLGNQPQHF.